This paragraph covers one T cell receptor beta chain sequence. Germline values: CDR1 DFQATT, CDR2 SNEGSKA (reference sequence). This CDR3 comprises 11 residues. J was trimmed by 7 bases and V by 6 bases; bases with no gene match: 4. Original data processing: Reference gene primers were amplified, and this amplification served to estimate nucleated cell counts. Assay used: immunoSEQ multiplex PCR; TCRdb lists only in-frame clones, some missing. D and trimming come from the DNA, and the V and J calls and clone size come from that table. The sample contains under 200,000 clones, roughly 80% of which appear only once. The data originate from a study of blood T cell repertoires in COVID-19.

This receptor was obtained from a woman aged 60 to 75 with acute COVID-19. The sample comprised PBMCs or T cells enriched from blood (not recorded which). The chain carries TRBV20-1 and TRBJ1-2; 8 nucleotides line up with TRBD1. In DNA form, the CDR3 reads TGCAGTGCCGTTCAGGGGGCTGGCTACACCTTC. Translation: CSAVQGAGYTF.